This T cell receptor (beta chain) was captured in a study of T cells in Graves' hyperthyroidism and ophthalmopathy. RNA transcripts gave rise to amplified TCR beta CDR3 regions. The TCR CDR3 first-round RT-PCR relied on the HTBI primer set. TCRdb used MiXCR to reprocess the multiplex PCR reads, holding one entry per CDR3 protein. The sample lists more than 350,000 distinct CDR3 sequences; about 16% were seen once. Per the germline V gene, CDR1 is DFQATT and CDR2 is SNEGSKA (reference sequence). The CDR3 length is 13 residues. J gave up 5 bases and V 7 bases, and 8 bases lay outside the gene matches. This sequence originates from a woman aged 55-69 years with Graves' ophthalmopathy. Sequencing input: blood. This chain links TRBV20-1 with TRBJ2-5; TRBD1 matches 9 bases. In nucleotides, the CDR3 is TGCAGTGGGGTACAGGGGGCTGGGGAGACCCAGTACTTC. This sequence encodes CSGVQGAGETQYF.